Following are 29 T cell receptor beta chains from one sample sequenced in a study of low-dose radiotherapy and immunotherapy resistance in tumors. With TRAV- and TRBV-specific primers, first-strand cDNA was made, covering the alpha and beta chains. The authors ran around 18 PCR cycles to amplify TCRs with a constant-region primer and V-primer adapter. TCRdb re-analysed the reads in MiXCR, keeping a single row per CDR3 protein. The table lists more than 30,000 distinct CDR3 sequences, approximately 49% of them singletons. Stated time point: after trial treatment. This sample's treatment: LDRT plus nivolumab, ipilimumab, low-dose cyclophosphamide and aspirin (RACIN trial). The starting material was PBMCs, obtained after low-dose radiotherapy plus immunotherapy. The receptors shown here come from a male donor with gallbladder cancer.

This clonotype has only one observation. The rearrangement links TRBV6-4 to TRBJ2-2; 7 bases match TRBD2. This CDR3 is built from 16 residues. Germline CDR1 and CDR2: MRHNA and SNTAGT. V dropped 0 bases and J dropped 3; count of bases not matched to a gene: 4. In nucleotides, the CDR3 is TGTGCCAGCAGTGACTCGAGGGAGGGTGACACCGGGGAGCTGTTTTTT. Translation gives CASSDSREGDTGELFF.

This clonotype is medium-sized by share. The chain recombines TRBV28 with TRBJ1-1; D gene unclear. This CDR3 is built from 14 residues. The ends were cut back, 3 bases at V and 1 base at J, with 9 bases in the middle. Germline CDR1 MDHEN, CDR2 SYDVKM. The CDR3 spells CASSLVRGNTEAFF. CDR3 sequence (DNA): TGTGCCAGCAGTTTGGTCCGGGGGAACACTGAAGCTTTCTTT.

This clonotype has only one observation. This chain uses TRBV4-3 with TRBJ2-3; a possible D gene is TRBD1 (5 bases). The CDR3 sequence is 15 residues long. CDR1 is LGHNA and CDR2 is YSLEER in the germline V gene. Trimming pared 6 bases from V and 4 bases from J, leaving 17 bases between. CDR3 loop: CASRPGHGEADTQYF. Here the CDR3 DNA reads TGCGCCAGCAGACCTGGACACGGCGAGGCAGATACGCAGTATTTT.

This clonotype was counted between two and nine times. This chain connects TRBV28 to TRBJ2-7, with D uncertain. Trimming shortened V by 5 bases and J by 3 bases, and 8 bases separated the two germline ends. The CDR3 runs to 12 residues. Germline assignment: CDR1 MDHEN and CDR2 SYDVKM. The CDR3 loop reads CASSTVNYEQYF. The CDR3 DNA sequence: TGTGCCAGCAGTACCGTAAACTACGAGCAGTACTTC.

To note about this clonotype: Only one base separates this from a far larger clonotype, so it likely reflects a read error. V gene TRBV28 combines with J gene TRBJ2-1; D unclear. The V and J ends lost 5 bases and 10 bases respectively, with 12 bases between them. Germline V lookup: CDR1 MDHEN, CDR2 SYDVKM. The length of the CDR3 is 12 residues. CDR3 residues: CASSTTEYEQFF. CDR3 nucleotides: TGTGCCAGCAGTACCACAGAATACGAGCAGTTCTTC. Looking up the rest from reference TRBV28 and TRBJ2-1 gives the full variable domain: DVKVTQSSRYLVKRTGEKVFLECVQDMDHENMFWYRQDPGLGLRLIYFSYDVKMKEKGDIPEGYSVSREKKERFSLILESASTNQTSMYLCASSTTEYEQFFGPGTRLTVL.

This clonotype was seen ten or more times. The V call is TRBV5-1, the J call TRBJ2-7, with a tentative D call TRBD1 (5 bases). Germline V gives CDR1 SGHRS, CDR2 YFSETQ. Trimming removed 4 bases at V and 5 bases at J, with 10 bases between. The CDR3 has 12 residues. This CDR3 reads CASSTQTDEQYF. The DNA of the CDR3 is TGCGCCAGCAGCACCCAGACAGACGAGCAGTACTTC.

Many counts were recorded for this clonotype. The V gene is TRBV7-2, the J gene TRBJ2-6; D may be TRBD2 (6 bases). The CDR3 is made up of 14 amino acids. V lost 7 bases, J lost 4 bases, and 11 bases lay in between. Looked up from germline, CDR1 is SGHTA and CDR2 is FQGNSA. The CDR3 DNA sequence: TGTGCCAGCACCCGCGGGGACGGGGCCAACGTCCTGACTTTC. Its translation is CASTRGDGANVLTF.

In this sample, this clonotype turned up many times. The chain links TRBV5-4 to TRBJ1-6; 7 bases line up with TRBD1. The V gene's germline CDR1 is SGHNT and CDR2 YYREEE (reference sequence). Trimming cost V 3 bases and J 8 bases; bases outside gene matches: 14. The CDR3 extends over 17 amino acids. CDR3 DNA: TGTGCCAGCAGCTGGGGGGAGGGGGCCGCTACATATTCACCCCTCCACTTT. As protein: CASSWGEGAATYSPLHF.

Ten or more counts support this clonotype. The V and J genes are TRBV28 and TRBJ2-1, with 7 bases lining up with TRBD2. The CDR3 runs to 15 residues. V lost 5 bases to trimming and J lost 6 bases; unmatched junction nucleotides: 10. The germline V gene has CDR1 MDHEN and CDR2 SYDVKM. As DNA, the CDR3 is TGTGCCAGCAGTCCCATTGCGGGAGTGGTCAATGAGCAGTTCTTC. It is translated as CASSPIAGVVNEQFF. The full variable domain, its missing parts supplied by reference TRBV28 and TRBJ2-1, is DVKVTQSSRYLVKRTGEKVFLECVQDMDHENMFWYRQDPGLGLRLIYFSYDVKMKEKGDIPEGYSVSREKKERFSLILESASTNQTSMYLCASSPIAGVVNEQFFGPGTRLTVL.

The chain uses TRBV6-2 or TRBV6-3 and TRBJ2-1, with TRBD2 matching 8 bases. V lost 5 bases to trimming and J lost 12 bases; unmatched junction nucleotides: 18. Germline lookup yields CDR1 MNHEY and CDR2 SVGEGT. The CDR3 runs 16 residues. The CDR3 region has the DNA TGTGCCAGCAGTGCCATTGGGACTAGGGCTTTGGGTTCGCAGTTCTTC. Protein sequence: CASSAIGTRALGSQFF.

This chain links TRBV7-2 with TRBJ1-1, with D uncertain. Trimming removed 1 base from V and 2 bases from J, with 14 bases in between. Germline V gene lookup returns CDR1 SGHTA and CDR2 FQGNSA. The CDR3 has 16 residues. The CDR3 coding sequence is TGTGCCAGCAGCTTAGTTTTCGGAGGTGGTAACACTGAAGCTTTCTTT. Translated: CASSLVFGGGNTEAFF.

The table lists this clonotype with many counts. J is TRBJ1-5 and V is TRBV28; D gene unclear. The CDR3 runs to 12 residues. CDR1 and CDR2 from the germline V gene are MDHEN and SYDVKM. V lost 5 bases to trimming and J lost 0 bases, with 2 bases between them. The CDR3 sequence: CASSISNQPQHF. The CDR3, as DNA: TGTGCCAGCAGTATTAGCAATCAGCCCCAGCATTTT. Together with reference TRBV28 and TRBJ1-5, the CDR3 gives the full variable domain: DVKVTQSSRYLVKRTGEKVFLECVQDMDHENMFWYRQDPGLGLRLIYFSYDVKMKEKGDIPEGYSVSREKKERFSLILESASTNQTSMYLCASSISNQPQHFGDGTRLSIL.

The CDR3 DNA sequence: TGTGCCAGCAGTACCCGAGTAACCGGAATTGCGGGGGTAGCTTTCTTT. This gives the protein CASSTRVTGIAGVAFF. J is TRBJ1-1 and V is TRBV28; D perhaps matches TRBD1 (5 bases). Trimming removed 5 bases from V and 10 bases from J, with 26 bases in between. The germline V gene encodes CDR1 MDHEN and CDR2 SYDVKM. The length of the CDR3 is 16 residues.

This clonotype was counted at least ten times. The V and J genes are TRBV18 and TRBJ2-5; TRBD1 agrees at 8 bases. The length of the CDR3 is 15 residues. CDR1 and CDR2 (germline): KGHSH, LQKENI. V shed 0 bases, J shed 7 bases, and the junction held 7 bases outside the gene matches. The CDR3: CASSPPAGQGRTQYF. CDR3 DNA: TGTGCCAGCTCACCACCAGCTGGACAGGGTAGGACCCAGTACTTC. Full variable domain (remainder filled in from reference TRBV18 and TRBJ2-5): NAGVMQNPRHLVRRRGQEARLRCSPMKGHSHVYWYRQLPEEGLKFMVYLQKENIIDESGMPKERFSAEFPKEGPSILRIQQVVRGDSAAYFCASSPPAGQGRTQYFGPGTRLLVL.

This chain joins TRBV3-1 and TRBJ2-1, with D tentatively TRBD2 (6 bases). V shed 4 bases and J shed 6 bases, with 19 bases lying between them. There are 16 residues in the CDR3. Germline CDR1 LGHDT, CDR2 YNNKEL (reference sequence). CDR3: CASSPPFGGRGNEQFF. The CDR3, as DNA: TGTGCCAGCAGCCCGCCTTTCGGGGGTCGCGGCAATGAGCAGTTCTTC.

The rearrangement uses TRBV7-2 and TRBJ1-2; D possibly corresponds to TRBD1 (5 bases). V lost 5 bases and J lost 8, with 15 bases in between. This CDR3 contains 13 residues. CDR1 is SGHTA, CDR2 FQGNSA, per germline. The CDR3 reads CASSLFGASGYTF. Written as DNA, the CDR3 is TGTGCCAGCAGCCTATTCGGGGCTTCGGGCTACACCTTC.

At least ten counts were recorded for this clonotype. As DNA, the CDR3 is TGTGCCAGTAGTATCCCCTCAAGAAACTATGGCTACACCTTC. Encoded protein: CASSIPSRNYGYTF. This chain connects TRBV19 to TRBJ1-2, with D hard to call. Trimming took off 3 bases at V and 2 bases at J, with 10 bases between the two ends. The germline V gene encodes CDR1 LNHDA and CDR2 SQIVND (reference sequence). The CDR3 loop spans 14 amino acids.

The chain has TRBV6-1 and TRBJ2-2, with 12 bases fitting TRBD2. There are 16 residues in the CDR3. With 4 bases clipped from V and 2 bases from J, the junction kept 2 bases outside the gene matches. Germline V gene sequence: CDR1 MNHNS, CDR2 SASEGT. The CDR3 DNA reads TGTGCCAGCAGTGGACTAGCGGGAGTAAACACCGGGGAGCTGTTTTTT. Amino acid sequence: CASSGLAGVNTGELFF.

This clonotype was seen many times. V gene TRBV12-3 or TRBV12-4 combines with J gene TRBJ1-1, with D possibly matching TRBD1 (6 bases). The CDR3 has 15 residues. The V end was cut by 1 base, the J end by 0 bases, with 9 bases between. The CDR3 region is CASSLDRGLNTEAFF. CDR3 sequence (DNA): TGTGCCAGCAGTTTAGATAGGGGGTTGAACACTGAAGCTTTCTTT.

This clonotype was observed a single time. A far larger clone lies a single base away; this is likely a read error. The rearrangement uses TRBV14 and TRBJ1-5, with 8 bases that match TRBD1. The end of the DNA fits TRBJ1-6 better, so the J call may be wrong. The CDR3 spans 17 residues. Germline CDR1 reads SGHDN; CDR2 reads FVKESK. Here the CDR3 reads CASSRYGDRIYSSPLHF. CDR3 in DNA: TGTGCCAGCAGCCGCTACGGGGACAGGATCTATAGTTCACCCCTCCACTTT.

The chain uses TRBV20-1 and TRBJ1-1; no reliable D call. Trimming took 1 base from V and 0 from J, leaving 6 bases between them. Germline V gives CDR1 DFQATT, CDR2 SNEGSKA (reference sequence). CDR3 length: 13 residues. The CDR3 DNA reads TGCAGTGCTAGAGGAGCATTGAACACTGAAGCTTTCTTT. Protein: CSARGALNTEAFF.

This clonotype was observed many times. The rearrangement joins TRBV7-2 to TRBJ2-2; the match to TRBD2 covers 10 bases. Germline V CDR1 and CDR2: SGHTA, FQGNSA. The CDR3 loop spans 15 amino acids. J was trimmed by 4 bases and V by 5 bases; bases with no gene match: 4. CDR3 in amino acids: CASSESGGGTGELFF. The CDR3 DNA is TGTGCCAGCAGCGAAAGCGGGGGGGGCACCGGGGAGCTGTTTTTT.

In the case of this clonotype: As the CDR3 is not closed by the conserved phenylalanine or tryptophan, this likely results from a read error. In nucleotides, the CDR3 is TGTGCCAGCAGTCCGCTAGCGGACCTCAGCACAGATACGCAGTACATC. Encoded protein: CASSPLADLSTDTQYI. The chain joins TRBV27 to TRBJ2-4; 7 bases align to TRBD2. The V gene's germline CDR1 is MNHEY and CDR2 SMNVEV (reference sequence). This CDR3 is built from 16 residues. Unmatched junction bases numbered 20, after V lost 5 bases and J lost 13 bases.

The V and J genes are TRBV5-4 and TRBJ2-3, with a weak D call TRBD2 (5 bases). The CDR3 has 14 residues. V shed 4 bases and J shed 3 bases, with 12 bases lying between them. Germline V gene lookup returns CDR1 SGHNT and CDR2 YYREEE (reference sequence). CDR3 DNA sequence: TGTGCCAGCAGCGCCCAAGGCGGGACAGATACGCAGTATTTT. Its protein product is CASSAQGGTDTQYF.

This clonotype was counted many times. This rearrangement joins TRBV24-1 to TRBJ2-3; TRBD1 aligns across 8 bases. The CDR3 has 15 amino acids. Germline-derived CDR1 and CDR2 are KGHDR and SFDVKD. J was trimmed by 6 bases and V by 4 bases; bases with no gene match: 8. The CDR3 region is CATSESGQDGDTQYF. Here the CDR3 DNA reads TGTGCCACCAGTGAGTCGGGACAGGACGGGGATACGCAGTATTTT.

In this sample, this clonotype turned up many times. The V and J genes are TRBV20-1 and TRBJ2-5; TRBD2 agrees at 13 bases. The V segment lost 5 bases and the J segment 5 bases; nucleotides outside the gene matches: 14. CDR3 size: 17 residues. Germline V gene sequence: CDR1 DFQATT, CDR2 SNEGSKA (reference sequence). The CDR3 is CSAPRLAGGLLEETQYF. CDR3 nucleotides: TGCAGTGCTCCTCGACTAGCGGGGGGCCTTTTGGAGGAGACCCAGTACTTC.

V gene TRBV20-1 combines with J gene TRBJ2-3; a weak D match, TRBD1 (5 bases). The V end lost 6 bases, the J end lost 0 bases, and 13 bases lay between the germline ends. This CDR3 has 14 amino acids. CDR1 DFQATT and CDR2 SNEGSKA come from the germline V gene (reference sequence). The CDR3 region is CSARTPTSTDTQYF. CDR3 bases: TGCAGTGCAAGGACACCTACTAGCACAGATACGCAGTATTTT.

The genes are TRBV5-1 and TRBJ1-6; a weak D match, TRBD1 (5 bases). This CDR3 is built from 17 residues. Germline V gene sequence: CDR1 SGHRS, CDR2 YFSETQ. Trimming pared 4 bases from V and 8 bases from J, leaving 22 bases between. Here the CDR3 DNA reads TGCGCCAGCAGCAGCGGGAGCGGGGGATTTAGTTATTCACCCCTCCACTTT. This gives the protein CASSSGSGGFSYSPLHF.

The chain combines TRBV28 with TRBJ1-2; D gene unclear. The CDR3 runs 13 residues. Per germline, CDR1 MDHEN and CDR2 SYDVKM. V gave up 6 bases and J gave up 2 bases, with 10 bases separating them. This chain's CDR3 is CASSLRKNYGYTF. Written as DNA, the CDR3 is TGTGCCAGCAGCCTGAGAAAAAACTATGGCTACACCTTC.